Below are 4 T cell receptor beta chains sequenced from a single sample in a study of CD8 T cells in ankylosing spondylitis. No antigens are known for them. TCRdb reanalysed the 5' RACE reads using MiXCR and keeps one entry per CDR3 protein. Seen here are roughly 670,000 distinct CDR3 sequences, roughly 20% observed once, and the top ten hold about 20%. Points from the study as a whole: Seemingly characteristic of ankylosing spondylitis blood was a TCR beta motif consisting of under ten highly homologous variants.

Sequencing was performed on blood, either unsorted or a sorted T cell fraction (not recorded which). The receptors were sampled from a male donor with ankylosing spondylitis.

The chain combines TRBV11-3 with TRBJ2-5; 12 bases agree with TRBD2. Germline V lookup: CDR1 SGHNT, CDR2 YENEEA. V was pared by 5 bases and J by 3 bases, with 10 bases of the junction left unmatched. The CDR3 runs to 17 residues. In DNA form, the CDR3 reads TGTGCCAGCAGCCGAGGGGCGCGGACTAGCGGGAAAGAGACCCAGTACTTC. Amino acid sequence: CASSRGARTSGKETQYF.

CDR3 sequence: CASSLHSGSSYNEQFF. DNA for the CDR3: TGTGCCAGCAGCCTCCATAGCGGGAGTTCCTACAATGAGCAGTTCTTC. This sequence joins TRBV11-3 and TRBJ2-1, with 9 positions matching TRBD2. Germline V gives CDR1 SGHNT, CDR2 YENEEA. V gave up 5 bases and J gave up 1 base; unmatched junction bases: 6. This CDR3 spans 16 amino acids.

This chain links TRBV3-1 with TRBJ2-7, with D hard to call. The V gene's germline CDR1 is LGHDT and CDR2 YNNKEL (reference sequence). The CDR3 contains 12 residues. Trimming shortened V by 4 bases and J by 6 bases, and 10 bases separated the two germline ends. The CDR3 coding sequence is TGTGCCAGCAGCCTCCAATATGGCGAGCAGTACTTC. Its protein is CASSLQYGEQYF.

This clonotype was recorded at least ten times. The J gene is TRBJ2-1, the V gene TRBV20-1; D is perhaps TRBD2 (5 bases). The CDR3 is made up of 11 amino acids. Germline V gene data show CDR1 as DFQATT and CDR2 as SNEGSKA (reference sequence). V dropped 4 bases and J dropped 10 bases, with 11 bases sitting between them. CDR3: CSATRTGEQFF. The CDR3, as DNA: TGCAGTGCTACCCGGACGGGAGAGCAGTTCTTC.